This T cell receptor (beta chain) was sequenced in a study of CD8+ T cells in alopecia areata. On the study more broadly: Tofacitinib administration to treated patients was oral, at 5 to 10 mg twice daily.

CDR3 length: 12 residues. The germline V gene encodes CDR1 ENHRY and CDR2 SYGVKD. The V end lost 10 bases, the J end lost 5 bases, and 15 bases lay between the germline ends. Alopecia areata patients gave lesional scalp punch biopsies and peripheral blood samples. PBMC-derived CD4+ and CD8+ T cells were sorted. Overall study findings and caveats: Sequenced scalp T cells also include alphabeta T cells resident in normal skin.

On this clone: Antigen unknown.

cDNA prepared by RNA extraction and subsequent reverse transcription served as the template for sequencing. Profiling relied on immunoSEQ multiplex PCR, and the TCRdb table lists in-frame clones only, not all of them. Among about 130,000 clones, 58% were seen once, and the ten largest hold 4.5% to 5.5%. This TCR was recovered from a human donor with alopecia areata. This sequence joins TRBV10-3 and TRBJ2-7; TRBD1 might be the D (5 bases). The specimen was CD4+ T cells sorted from blood, collected at week 0. CDR3 bases: TGTGCCACCATGGGCCTCAGGGACGAGCAGTACTTC. Amino acids: CATMGLRDEQYF.